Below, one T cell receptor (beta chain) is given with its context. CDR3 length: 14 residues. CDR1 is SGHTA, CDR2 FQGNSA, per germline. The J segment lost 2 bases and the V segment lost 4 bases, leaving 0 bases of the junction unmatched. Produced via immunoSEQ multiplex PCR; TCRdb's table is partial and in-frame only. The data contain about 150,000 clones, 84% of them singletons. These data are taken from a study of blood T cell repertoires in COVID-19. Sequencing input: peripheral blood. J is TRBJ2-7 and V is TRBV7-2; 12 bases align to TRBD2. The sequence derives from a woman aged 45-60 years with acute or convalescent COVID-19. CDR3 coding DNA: TGTGCCAGCAGCTCTAGCGGGGGGGCCTACGAGCAGTACTTC. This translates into CASSSSGGAYEQYF.